A single sample gave rise to the 32 T cell receptor beta chains below, sequenced in a study of PD-L1 blockade in urothelial cancer. Regarding time point: pretreatment peripheral blood. TCRdb's table, derived via immunoSEQ multiplex PCR, lists solely in-frame clones and lacks some. The table has tens of thousands of clones, around 87% seen once. The specimen was PBMCs, collected around atezolizumab (anti-PD-L1) treatment. The source is a man aged 55 to 70 with urothelial cancer.

The chain couples TRBV7-9 to TRBJ1-2; the match to TRBD1 covers 8 bases. Germline V gives CDR1 SEHNR, CDR2 FQNEAQ (reference sequence). The V and J ends lost 0 bases and 6 bases, in that order; junction bases with no gene match: 6. The CDR3 has 15 residues. The CDR3 region has the DNA TGTGCCAGCAGCTTAGCGAATAACAGGGGGGATGGCTACACCTTC. It specifies CASSLANNRGDGYTF. Combining the CDR3 with reference TRBV7-9 and TRBJ1-2 gives the whole variable domain DTGVSQNPRHKITKRGQNVTFRCDPISEHNRLYWYRQTLGQGPEFLTYFQNEAQLEKSRLLSDRFSAERPKGSFSTLEIQRTEQGDSAMYLCASSLANNRGDGYTFGSGTRLTVV.

This rearrangement joins TRBV9 to TRBJ1-3, with D unresolved. V was clipped by 0 bases and J by 7 bases, with 14 bases between them. The length of the CDR3 is 15 residues. Germline V gene data show CDR1 as SGDLS and CDR2 as YYNGEE. CDR3 bases: TGTGCCAGCAGCGTAGACGTGGGGAGGAGGAACACCATATATTTT. This encodes CASSVDVGRRNTIYF. Filled out from reference TRBV9 and TRBJ1-3, the complete variable domain reads DSGVTQTPKHLITATGQRVTLRCSPRSGDLSVYWYQQSLDQGLQFLIQYYNGEERAKGNILERFSAQQFPDLHSELNLSSLELGDSALYFCASSVDVGRRNTIYFGEGSWLTVV.

The chain joins TRBV9 to TRBJ1-4; D is ambiguous. Germline CDR1 and CDR2: SGDLS and YYNGEE. Trimming removed 0 bases from V and 3 bases from J, with 9 bases in between. The CDR3 totals 15 residues. The chain's CDR3 is CASSVGGISNEKLFF. In DNA form, the CDR3 reads TGTGCCAGCAGCGTAGGAGGGATCTCTAATGAAAAACTGTTTTTT.

This clone was counted once. The rearrangement uses TRBV5-1 and TRBJ1-1; 8 bases line up with TRBD1. There are 19 residues in the CDR3. The V gene end was trimmed by 0 bases and the J gene end by 1 base; junction bases not matched to a gene: 14. The germline gives CDR1 SGHRS, CDR2 YFSETQ. The CDR3 DNA sequence: TGCGCCAGCAGCTTGGACCCTCCGGGACAGGCCCTATCGAACACTGAAGCTTTCTTT. It encodes CASSLDPPGQALSNTEAFF.

The chain uses TRBV6-4 and TRBJ1-5, with 8 bases fitting TRBD1. Germline V CDR1 and CDR2: MRHNA, SNTAGT. V gave up 5 bases and J gave up 7 bases; unmatched junction bases: 7. The length of the CDR3 is 14 residues. The CDR3 sequence: CASSKQGVWQPQHF. In DNA, the CDR3 is TGTGCCAGCAGTAAACAGGGGGTCTGGCAGCCCCAGCATTTT.

This clone was observed once. CDR3 sequence (DNA): TGTGCCAGCAGCCTTGGGCAGGGCGTTACTAATGAAAAACTGTTTTTT. Protein product: CASSLGQGVTNEKLFF. The chain employs TRBV5-4 and TRBJ1-4; D may be TRBD1 (5 bases). The ends were cut back, 4 bases at V and 2 bases at J, with 15 bases in the middle. Looked up from germline, CDR1 is SGHNT and CDR2 is YYREEE (reference sequence). The CDR3 loop spans 16 amino acids.

By share of the sample, this clone is medium-sized. This rearrangement joins TRBV21-1 to TRBJ2-7; the table names TRBD2, a call not compared with the DNA. TRBV21-1 is assigned pseudogene status. There are 14 residues in the CDR3. The chain's CDR3 is CASSKGLAGDEQYF. In DNA, the CDR3 is TGTGCCAGCAGCAAAGGTCTAGCGGGGGACGAGCAGTACTTC.

This chain connects TRBV7-3 to TRBJ2-1, with D possibly matching TRBD2 (5 bases). Germline V gives CDR1 SGHTA, CDR2 FQGTGA. V was clipped by 5 bases and J by 4 bases, with 18 bases between them. This CDR3 contains 16 residues. The CDR3, as DNA: TGTGCCAGCAGCGAAACGGTGTCAGGACTTTACAATGAGCAGTTCTTC. This codes for CASSETVSGLYNEQFF.

The chain uses TRBV9 and TRBJ2-5, with 7 bases matching TRBD2. The CDR3 contains 15 residues. Per the germline V gene, CDR1 is SGDLS and CDR2 is YYNGEE. After removal of 0 bases from V and 3 bases from J, the junction contained 5 bases not matched to a gene. This CDR3 reads CASSVGSSGEETQYF. CDR3 nucleotides: TGTGCCAGCAGCGTAGGGTCTAGCGGTGAAGAGACCCAGTACTTC.

The rearrangement joins TRBV4-1 to TRBJ2-3; a weak D match, TRBD2 (7 bases). The CDR3 runs to 17 residues. The V end was cut by 3 bases, the J end by 5 bases, with 21 bases between. The germline V gene has CDR1 MGHRA and CDR2 YSYEKL. The CDR3 protein is CASSHILRGTKGDTQYF. The CDR3 DNA follows: TGCGCCAGCAGCCACATCCTAAGGGGGACTAAGGGAGATACGCAGTATTTT.

The rearrangement uses TRBV5-6 and TRBJ2-3; 8 bases are a match to TRBD1. J gave up 3 bases and V 4 bases, and 10 bases lay outside the gene matches. CDR1 is SGHDT and CDR2 is YYEEEE in the germline V gene. The CDR3 runs to 16 residues. The CDR3 sequence is CASSPAAGQGTDTQYF. The CDR3 coding sequence is TGTGCCAGCAGCCCCGCCGCCGGACAGGGAACAGATACGCAGTATTTT.

This clone has just one count. The chain uses TRBV27 and TRBJ2-7; 11 bases map to TRBD2. J lost 2 bases, V lost 2 bases, and 2 bases had no gene match. In germline, CDR1 is MNHEY, CDR2 SMNVEV (reference sequence). The CDR3 covers 15 residues. The CDR3 region is CASSLTSGGTYEQYF. The CDR3 coding sequence is TGTGCCAGCAGTTTAACTAGCGGGGGAACCTACGAGCAGTACTTC.

This clone was seen a single time. The chain employs TRBV4-2 and TRBJ2-2, with 8 bases aligning to TRBD1. CDR3 size: 16 residues. Germline V lookup: CDR1 LGHNA, CDR2 YNFKEQ. V gave up 1 base and J gave up 4 bases; unmatched junction bases: 5. CDR3 DNA: TGTGCCAGCAGCCAAGCGCCAGGGGGCTTCACCGGGGAGCTGTTTTTT. As protein: CASSQAPGGFTGELFF.

This clone was seen more than once but under ten times. The chain links TRBV30 to TRBJ2-7; TRBD1 matches 8 bases. The germline V gene encodes CDR1 GTSNPN and CDR2 SVGIG (reference sequence). The ends lost 1 base at V and 3 bases at J; junction bases unmatched: 5. The CDR3 loop spans 14 amino acids. CDR3 sequence reads: CAWSEGQAYYEQYF. The CDR3 nucleotides read TGTGCCTGGAGTGAGGGACAGGCCTACTACGAGCAGTACTTC.

V and J are TRBV5-6 and TRBJ2-7; a weak D match, TRBD1 (6 bases). V gave up 2 bases and J gave up 6 bases, with 15 bases separating them. CDR3 length equals 14 residues. CDR1 SGHDT and CDR2 YYEEEE come from the germline V gene. CDR3: CASSFFTGNSEQYF. The CDR3 DNA follows: TGTGCCAGCAGCTTTTTCACAGGGAATAGCGAGCAGTACTTC. Full variable domain (remainder filled in from reference TRBV5-6 and TRBJ2-7): DAGVTQSPTHLIKTRGQQVTLRCSPKSGHDTVSWYQQALGQGPQFIFQYYEEEERQRGNFPDRFSGHQFPNYSSELNVNALLLGDSALYLCASSFFTGNSEQYFGPGTRLTVT.

V is TRBV5-8 and J is TRBJ1-1, with 7 bases fitting TRBD1. Germline V gives CDR1 SGHTS, CDR2 YDEGEE. This CDR3 is 13 amino acids long. Trimming removed 0 bases from V and 5 bases from J; junction bases left unmatched: 1. This chain's CDR3 is CASSLDRGTEAFF. DNA for the CDR3: TGTGCCAGCAGCTTGGACAGGGGAACTGAAGCTTTCTTT.

V and J are TRBV6-6 and TRBJ2-5, with 9 bases that match TRBD2. With 5 bases clipped from V and 3 bases from J, the junction kept 4 bases outside the gene matches. The CDR3 contains 14 residues. Germline values: CDR1 MNHNY, CDR2 SVGAGI (reference sequence). The CDR3 spells CASSQIAGEETQYF. The DNA of the CDR3 is TGTGCCAGCAGTCAAATAGCGGGGGAAGAGACCCAGTACTTC.

This clone was seen only once. The chain has TRBV7-2 and TRBJ2-7, with 8 bases lining up with TRBD2. Unmatched junction bases numbered 5, after V lost 4 bases and J lost 3 bases. CDR3 length equals 14 residues. Per germline, CDR1 SGHTA and CDR2 FQGNSA. This chain's CDR3 is CASSSGLGFYEQYF. The DNA of the CDR3 is TGTGCCAGCAGCTCGGGACTAGGGTTCTACGAGCAGTACTTC.

The J gene is TRBJ1-1, the V gene TRBV2, with D possibly TRBD1 on 5 matching bases. The CDR3 runs 14 residues. Trimming stripped 10 bases from V and 5 bases from J, with 20 bases between. CDR1 SNHLY and CDR2 FYNNEI come from the germline V gene. The CDR3 region has the DNA TGTGCCACCAAGGACCGAGACGGGGGGACTGAAGCTTTCTTT. Protein: CATKDRDGGTEAFF.

The chain has TRBV7-2 and TRBJ1-2; D not certain. With 3 bases removed from V and 2 bases from J, the gap between germline ends came to 10 bases. CDR3 size: 14 residues. Germline V gene sequence: CDR1 SGHTA, CDR2 FQGNSA. The CDR3 loop is CASSFPPENYGYTF. The CDR3 nucleotides read TGTGCCAGCAGCTTTCCCCCAGAAAACTATGGCTACACCTTC. The whole variable domain, remainder taken from reference TRBV7-2 and TRBJ1-2, is GAGVSQSPSNKVTEKGKDVELRCDPISGHTALYWYRQSLGQGLEFLIYFQGNSAPDKSGLPSDRFSAERTGGSVSTLTIQRTQQEDSAVYLCASSFPPENYGYTFGSGTRLTVV.

In regard to this clone: An end of the junction differs from the germline gene, which may be a read error. The chain employs TRBV7-7 and TRBJ1-4, with D perhaps matching TRBD1 (5 bases). The V gene's germline CDR1 is SSHAT and CDR2 FNYEAQ (reference sequence). The CDR3 covers 14 residues. The CDR3 bases are TGTGCTAGCAGCTTAGAGCCAGGGTTTGGAAAACTGTTTTTT. Translation gives CASSLEPGFGKLFF.

V usage is TRBV2 and J usage is TRBJ1-1; D is uncertain. This CDR3 is built from 14 residues. V shed 4 bases and J shed 5 bases, with 14 bases lying between them. The V gene's germline CDR1 is SNHLY and CDR2 FYNNEI. The chain's CDR3 is CASSGKGGITEAFF. The CDR3 DNA reads TGTGCCAGCAGTGGGAAGGGAGGGATTACTGAAGCTTTCTTT.

The V call is TRBV19, the J call TRBJ2-1; 9 bases align to TRBD1. V gave up 3 bases and J gave up 7 bases; unmatched junction bases: 13. CDR3 length equals 17 residues. Per germline, CDR1 LNHDA and CDR2 SQIVND (reference sequence). DNA of the CDR3: TGTGCCAGTAGTATTTTCTCATGGGACAGGGCCTCAAATGAGCAGTTCTTC. Protein sequence: CASSIFSWDRASNEQFF.

Written as DNA, the CDR3 is TGTGCCTGGAGTGTAACCTTGCTAGCGGGGTCCACAGATACGCAGTATTTT. It yields the protein CAWSVTLLAGSTDTQYF. The rearrangement joins TRBV30 to TRBJ2-3; TRBD2 aligns across 9 bases. The CDR3 is 17 amino acids. V lost 0 bases, J lost 2 bases, and 9 bases stayed unmatched. The V gene's germline CDR1 is GTSNPN and CDR2 SVGIG (reference sequence).

This clone was seen more than once but under ten times. The rearrangement uses TRBV5-6 and TRBJ1-4; perhaps TRBD1 as D (5 bases). Trimming removed 4 bases at V and 5 bases at J, with 21 bases between. Germline-derived CDR1 and CDR2 are SGHDT and YYEEEE. This CDR3 is built from 17 residues. Written as DNA, the CDR3 is TGTGCCAGCAGCCACCGCGCTGTATTGGGGGGAAATGAAAAACTGTTTTTT. Translated: CASSHRAVLGGNEKLFF.

V gene TRBV2 combines with J gene TRBJ2-7; 8 positions match TRBD2. This CDR3 has 14 residues. In germline, CDR1 is SNHLY, CDR2 FYNNEI. V dropped 7 bases and J dropped 3; count of bases not matched to a gene: 8. The CDR3 here is CASMIPGLVYEQYF. The DNA of the CDR3 is TGTGCCAGCATGATCCCGGGACTAGTCTACGAGCAGTACTTC. Using reference TRBV2 and TRBJ2-7 for the parts outside the CDR3, the full variable domain is EPEVTQTPSHQVTQMGQEVILRCVPISNHLYFYWYRQILGQKVEFLVSFYNNEISEKSEIFDDQFSVERPDGSNFTLKIRSTKLEDSAMYFCASMIPGLVYEQYFGPGTRLTVT.

This clone was recorded once. The CDR3 DNA is TGTGCCAGCAGCCTTTCTACGGGGGGGACCCAGTACTTC. Translation: CASSLSTGGTQYF. The chain couples TRBV11-3 to TRBJ2-5, with TRBD2 identical over 7 bases. Trimming removed 5 bases from V and 7 bases from J; junction bases left unmatched: 7. The CDR3 is 13 residues long. Germline V CDR1 and CDR2: SGHNT, YENEEA.

The chain links TRBV7-2 to TRBJ1-3; no clear D. The V end was cut by 3 bases, the J end by 3 bases, with 6 bases between. The CDR3 totals 13 residues. Germline V gene data show CDR1 as SGHTA and CDR2 as FQGNSA. This chain's CDR3 is CASSFGFGNTIYF. As DNA, the CDR3 is TGTGCCAGCAGCTTCGGGTTTGGAAACACCATATATTTT.

The rearrangement uses TRBV18 and TRBJ2-2, with D perhaps TRBD1 (6 bases). The CDR3 is 15 amino acids. Germline CDR1 and CDR2: KGHSH and LQKENI. Trimming cost V 4 bases and J 0 bases, with 9 bases left between them. For the CDR3, the DNA is TGTGCCAGCTCACGACAGGCCCCGAACACCGGGGAGCTGTTTTTT. This sequence encodes CASSRQAPNTGELFF.

The chain has TRBV16 and TRBJ2-7; possible D gene TRBD2, 6 bases. Germline V gives CDR1 KGHSY, CDR2 FQNENV. This CDR3 spans 14 amino acids. The V and J ends lost 1 base and 7 bases respectively, with 14 bases between them. In DNA, the CDR3 is TGTGCCAGCAGCCAATGGAGGGAGTCGAGGGAGCAGTACTTC. Protein sequence: CASSQWRESREQYF.

This clone was observed once. The chain employs TRBV18 and TRBJ2-7; TRBD1 might be the D (6 bases). There are 12 residues in the CDR3. Germline CDR1 is KGHSH and CDR2 is LQKENI. V lost 5 bases to trimming and J lost 5 bases, with 10 bases between them. CDR3 amino acids: CASSEDRNEQYF. In DNA form, the CDR3 reads TGTGCCAGCTCAGAAGACAGGAACGAGCAGTACTTC.

The J gene is TRBJ2-5, the V gene TRBV11-1, with D possibly being TRBD1 (5 bases). The V end was cut by 5 bases, the J end by 5 bases, with 18 bases between. The CDR3 is 15 amino acids. Per the germline V gene, CDR1 is SGHAT and CDR2 is FQDESV (reference sequence). CDR3 amino acids: CASSPPDTQRETQYF. CDR3 sequence (DNA): TGTGCCAGCAGCCCCCCGGACACCCAGAGGGAGACCCAGTACTTC.